This is a list of T cell receptor beta chains from one sample in a study of CD8 T cells in Susac syndrome. TCRdb re-analysed the immunoSEQ multiplex PCR reads in MiXCR, keeping a single row per CDR3 protein. Of some 95,000 distinct CDR3 sequences in the sample, 85% to 95% were seen once. Sequenced input: CD8+ T cells from PBMCs. The receptors originated from a human donor in good health. Both conserved end residues are trimmed from each CDR3. Clone size is not always given. Where it is, it says once, few, many or a class for expanded clones.

clone_size j_call v_call cdr3_aa
- TRBJ1-2 TRBV2 ASISRSNYGYT
- TRBJ2-7 TRBV5-6 ASSTGQGVFTYEQY
- TRBJ1-1 TRBV2 ASSEAGGASTEAF
- TRBJ2-5 TRBV7-9 ASSGTSGETQY
- TRBJ1-5 TRBV18 ASSGTGNKSHPYSNQPQH
- TRBJ1-3 TRBV6-5 ASSYGPARSGNTIY
- TRBJ1-1 TRBV7-9 ASSPDRMNTEAF
- TRBJ1-1 TRBV29-1 SVEAGFESAF
- TRBJ1-6 TRBV6-1 ASSDYIGQPVHNSPLH
- TRBJ1-1 TRBV7-2 ASRGTTTYTEAF
- TRBJ2-3 TRBV5-4 ASSSSERGRTDTQY
- TRBJ2-7 TRBV7-9 ASSGTDYEQY
- TRBJ2-7 TRBV19 ASSISWDSKKVSYEQY
- TRBJ2-7 TRBV19 ASSEVATYEQY
- TRBJ1-1 TRBV4-1 ASSQVGDLNTEAF
- TRBJ2-1 TRBV21-1 ASGQGTTAYNEQF
- TRBJ2-2 TRBV2 ASSEVAGGDTGELF
- TRBJ2-3 TRBV6-4 ASSDGGGADTQY
- TRBJ2-7 TRBV5-1 ASSLGPDGSYEQY
once TRBJ2-5 TRBV5-6 ASSLWGPRAKDETQY
- TRBJ2-2 TRBV4-1 ASSQGARRTLPGELF
- TRBJ2-4 TRBV12-3/TRBV12-4 ASSPGQGQNIQY
- TRBJ1-1 TRBV19 ASTGIGSAEAF
- TRBJ1-3 TRBV7-6 ASSTSGGNTIY
- TRBJ2-5 TRBV6-1 ASSEAGTSGGGWTQY
- TRBJ1-5 TRBV19 ASSILGYSQPQH
once TRBJ2-2 TRBV29-1 SVEGRKDANTGELF
- TRBJ1-2 TRBV19 ATPAILTHYGYT
- TRBJ2-2 TRBV6-2/TRBV6-3 ASSRPLRSGELF
- TRBJ2-1 TRBV6-2/TRBV6-3 ASSYRTDEQF
once TRBJ2-2 TRBV6-4 ASSDSQDTGELF
- TRBJ2-1 TRBV20-1 SARDVAGGDHNEQF
- TRBJ2-7 TRBV13 ASAKGQGLVEQY
- TRBJ2-2 TRBV5-1 ASSTGLATGELF
- TRBJ1-4 TRBV5-1 ASSATQGIVDEKLF
- TRBJ1-2 TRBV6-1 ASSDLPSGYT
- TRBJ2-3 TRBV24-1 ATSDVLAGTDTQY
- TRBJ2-1 TRBV9 ASGDGGPYNEQF
once TRBJ1-4 TRBV7-9 ASSLCPAIYNEKLF
- TRBJ1-2 TRBV5-6 ASSMGTSSGYT
- TRBJ1-4 TRBV11-2 ASRASRGSGEKLF
once TRBJ2-5 TRBV29-1 SVPPSGRGETQY
- TRBJ1-1 TRBV7-8 ASSEDSPRIYSEAF
- TRBJ2-1 TRBV9 ASSVAGLAGGNNEQF
- TRBJ1-2 TRBV5-1 ASMGDEYGYT
- TRBJ1-5 TRBV5-1 ASSLQGYQPQH
- TRBJ2-7 TRBV2 ASSSTGGLVLYEQY
- TRBJ1-1 TRBV19 ASSISVNTEAF
- TRBJ1-4 TRBV20-1 SARDRFRGSNNEKLF
- TRBJ2-3 TRBV14 ASSHLPGLVTDTQY
- TRBJ1-2 TRBV12-3/TRBV12-4 ASTWAGGYGYT
- TRBJ2-1 TRBV3-1 ASSQGDAQYNEQF
- TRBJ1-2 TRBV9 ASTGRRVGYT
- TRBJ2-7 TRBV3-1 ASSQESEYEQY